This TCR beta chain was profiled in a study of CD8 T cells in Susac syndrome. The CDR3 runs to 13 residues. Trimming cost V 3 bases and J 5 bases, with 13 bases left between them. Germline V lookup: CDR1 SQVTM, CDR2 ANQGSEA. An input of about 0.45 to 1 ug of RNA was subjected to reverse transcription using random hexamers. TCRdb ran MiXCR on the immunoSEQ multiplex PCR reads and lists one entry per CDR3 protein. Of tens of thousands of distinct CDR3 sequences in the sample, 85% to 95% were seen once. The material sequenced was CD4+ T cells from PBMCs. This clonotype was sampled from a human donor with Susac syndrome. The chain couples TRBV29-1 to TRBJ2-5, with D possibly matching TRBD1 (6 bases). DNA for the CDR3: TGCAGCGTTGAGGCAGGGGATTCGGAGACCCAGTACTTC. This codes for CSVEAGDSETQYF.